The 10 T cell receptor beta chains in this list originate from one sample, sequenced in a study of blood T cells in healthy people across ages. It was with a sample-barcoded 5' primer and a J-beta primer mix that a second PCR of roughly 7 to 12 cycles was run. Each CDR3 protein is one row after TCRdb ran MiXCR on the 5' RACE reads. The table lists fewer than 900,000 distinct CDR3 sequences, under 40% of them singletons, with over 10% in the top ten. Sequencing was carried out using blood. The receptors were gathered from a young man in good health.

V is TRBV6-5 and J is TRBJ1-2; no firm D call. The V gene's germline CDR1 is MNHEY and CDR2 SVGAGI. The CDR3 length is 12 residues. Trimming stripped 8 bases from V and 6 bases from J, with 13 bases between. CDR3 residues: CASGGDDHGYTF. The CDR3 coding sequence is TGTGCCAGCGGAGGAGACGATCATGGCTACACCTTC.

The V gene is TRBV6-1, the J gene TRBJ2-6; D remains unclear. The V gene lost 8 bases and the J gene lost 0 bases, with 17 bases spanning the gap. The V gene's germline CDR1 is MNHNS and CDR2 SASEGT. This CDR3 has 17 residues. The CDR3 region has the DNA TGTGCCAGCTCCTACACCAGAAGAAGCTCTGGGGCCAACGTCCTGACTTTC. Amino acid sequence: CASSYTRRSSGANVLTF.

The chain recombines TRBV30 with TRBJ1-4; no reliable D call. The length of the CDR3 is 12 residues. Per the germline V gene, CDR1 is GTSNPN and CDR2 is SVGIG (reference sequence). Trimming stripped 1 base from V and 10 bases from J, with 10 bases between. DNA for the CDR3: TGTGCCTGGAGTGGGTCAGACGGAAAACTGTTTTTT. Amino acids: CAWSGSDGKLFF.

The chain employs TRBV6-5 and TRBJ2-7; D is possibly TRBD1 (5 bases). The CDR3 is 16 amino acids. The germline V and J ends were trimmed by 2 bases and 5 bases, with 19 bases remaining between them. Germline V gene lookup returns CDR1 MNHEY and CDR2 SVGAGI. The CDR3 sequence is CASSYPGKLSSHEQYF. The CDR3 DNA sequence: TGTGCCAGCAGTTACCCAGGGAAGCTGTCCTCTCACGAGCAGTACTTC.

This clonotype appeared many times. The chain combines TRBV20-1 with TRBJ1-2, with TRBD1 as a possible D gene (5 bases). The V and J ends lost 3 bases and 1 base respectively, with 18 bases between them. Germline CDR1 DFQATT, CDR2 SNEGSKA (reference sequence). The CDR3 consists of 16 residues. CDR3 region: CSASPGGARVNYGYTF. CDR3 sequence (DNA): TGCAGTGCTAGTCCGGGGGGAGCGAGGGTTAACTATGGCTACACCTTC.

This clonotype was detected a few times. The genes are TRBV12-3 or TRBV12-4 and TRBJ2-1; 9 bases match TRBD1. TRBJ2-7 explains the end of the DNA better; the J call may be wrong. This CDR3 has 15 residues. CDR3 protein: CASRPRDRVDNEQYF. CDR3 DNA sequence: TGTGCCAGCAGGCCCCGGGACAGGGTTGACAATGAGCAGTACTTC.

A note on this clonotype: A much larger clone lies a single base off, so this may be a read error. V and J are TRBV15 and TRBJ1-5; D call uncertain. Germline V CDR1 and CDR2: LNHNV, YYDKDF (reference sequence). The CDR3 has 12 residues. The CDR3 bases are TGTGCCGCCAGCAGAGACCAACAGCCCCAGCATTTT. Amino acid sequence: CAASRDQQPQHF.

The sample holds one count of this clonotype. The chain joins TRBV7-2 to TRBJ1-1; perhaps TRBD1 as D (5 bases). Germline CDR1 SGHTA, CDR2 FQGNSA. Trimming removed 4 bases at V and 0 bases at J, with 12 bases between. The CDR3 length is 15 residues. Here the CDR3 DNA reads TGTGCCAGCAGCTCGGGGCCTCTCATGAACACTGAAGCTTTCTTT. Residues: CASSSGPLMNTEAFF.

This clonotype was seen more than once but under ten times. This rearrangement joins TRBV2 to TRBJ2-4; D ambiguous. Trimming removed 0 bases at V and 8 bases at J, with 11 bases between. This CDR3 spans 14 amino acids. CDR1 is SNHLY, CDR2 FYNNEI, per germline. DNA of the CDR3: TGTGCCAGCAGTGAAGCTTCGGTACGAGACATTCAGTACTTC. Translating it yields CASSEASVRDIQYF.

The V and J genes are TRBV12-2 and TRBJ2-7. TRBV12-2 is labeled a pseudogene. The CDR3 is made up of 9 amino acids. The CDR3 reads CVGSYEQYF. CDR3 in DNA: TGTGTCGGGTCCTACGAGCAGTACTTC.